This T cell receptor (beta chain) emerged from a study of cytomegalovirus exposure and HLA in healthy donors. Across the study: There were 117 million unique TCR beta sequences, drawn from approximately 180 million T cells, in an earlier analysis. In terms of ancestry, the Caucasian-associated cluster contained around four fifths of the 300 to 400 genotyped donors.

Remarks on this clone: Its antigen is unknown.

General observations from the study: Later analysis indicated greater clonal expansion among HLA-associated TCR beta chains than among equally common other chains. It was reportedly the case that the classifier diagnosed cytomegalovirus status with high specificity and sensitivity.

PCR primers comprised 60 Vbeta and 13 Jbeta primers. Sequencing used immunoSEQ multiplex PCR; TCRdb keeps in-frame clones, though not all of them. The sample holds roughly 110,000 clones; roughly 72% are singletons and the top ten take 7.8%. Germline values: CDR1 SEHNR, CDR2 FQNEAQ (reference sequence). There are 19 residues in the CDR3. Trimming at V came to 1 base and at J to 5 bases, leaving 14 bases not matched to a gene. The source material was PBMCs. J is TRBJ2-5 and V is TRBV7-9; TRBD2 agrees at 12 bases. The receptor comes from a man aged 30 to 39 in good health and CMV-seronegative. DNA of the CDR3: TGTGCCAGCAGCTTAGATGTCCGACTAGCGGGGGCTGAGTCGGAGACCCAGTACTTC. Residues: CASSLDVRLAGAESETQYF.